This record covers a single T cell receptor beta chain. The protocol was immunoSEQ multiplex PCR, while the TCRdb copy is restricted to in-frame clones and leaves out a portion. This repertoire shows under 200,000 clones, 80% found once; its top ten account for 3% to 4%. This record belongs to a study of blood T cell repertoires in COVID-19. Trimming cost V 8 bases and J 2 bases, with 16 bases left between them. CDR1 is KGHSH and CDR2 is LQKENI in the germline V gene. The CDR3 extends over 15 amino acids. This chain uses TRBV18 with TRBJ1-5, with D possibly being TRBD1 (6 bases). The sample consisted of PBMCs or T cells enriched from blood (not recorded which). The source of this sequence is a woman aged 55-70 years who had recovered from COVID-19. CDR3 sequence: CASAWAAGGNQPQHF. CDR3 in DNA: TGTGCCAGCGCCTGGGCGGCAGGGGGCAATCAGCCCCAGCATTTT.